A single sample gave rise to the 24 T cell receptor beta chains below, sequenced in a study of T cell repertoires in cytomegalovirus infection. TCRdb called the reads again in MiXCR, with one record for every CDR3 protein. The table lists fewer than 350,000 distinct CDR3 sequences, more than 8% of them singletons, with 3.5% to 4.5% in the top ten. Input material: PBMCs. Source of these receptors: a human donor in good health (CMV status not recorded). Some clones in this sample may be carry-over from other donors' samples.

The chain couples TRBV7-2 to TRBJ1-6; D not certain. Germline CDR1 reads SGHTA; CDR2 reads FQGNSA. V shed 5 bases and J shed 7 bases, with 12 bases lying between them. This CDR3 is 14 amino acids long. Written as DNA, the CDR3 is TGTGCCAGCAGCACAATAAGTCGCAATTCACCCCTCCACTTT. It translates to CASSTISRNSPLHF.

This clonotype has only a few counts. V and J are TRBV20-1 and TRBJ2-7, with 10 bases fitting TRBD2. V shed 6 bases, J shed 0 bases, and the junction held 8 bases outside the gene matches. From germline, CDR1 is DFQATT and CDR2 SNEGSKA (reference sequence). The CDR3 spans 15 residues. CDR3 residues: CSAALLAGASYEQYF. DNA for the CDR3: TGCAGTGCCGCACTCCTAGCGGGAGCCTCCTACGAGCAGTACTTC.

This clonotype was seen many times. J is TRBJ2-7 and V is TRBV4-1; D gene uncertain. The CDR3 is 12 residues long. Germline V lookup: CDR1 MGHRA, CDR2 YSYEKL. V lost 2 bases and J lost 5, with 7 bases in between. CDR3 sequence: CASSQKGHEQYF. The CDR3, as DNA: TGCGCCAGCAGCCAAAAAGGCCACGAGCAGTACTTC.

This clonotype has a handful of counts. The chain employs TRBV7-2 and TRBJ2-5; TRBD2 is a possible D gene (6 bases). V lost 7 bases to trimming and J lost 2 bases, with 14 bases between them. Germline values: CDR1 SGHTA, CDR2 FQGNSA. The CDR3 spans 14 residues. CDR3: CASNPRDSQETQYF. DNA of the CDR3: TGTGCCAGCAACCCCCGGGACTCACAAGAGACCCAGTACTTC.

For this clonotype: A read error may produce the germline difference seen at one junction end. This chain links TRBV7-9 with TRBJ2-5; 10 bases are a match to TRBD2. CDR1 is SEHNR and CDR2 is FQNEAQ in the germline V gene (reference sequence). The CDR3 is made up of 14 amino acids. The CDR3 loop reads CAGSRSGGFETQYF. DNA for the CDR3: TGTGCCGGCAGTCGTAGCGGGGGGTTTGAGACCCAGTACTTC.

This clonotype was seen only a few times. The chain has TRBV2 and TRBJ2-2; no definite D call. Germline CDR1 reads SNHLY; CDR2 reads FYNNEI. This CDR3 contains 15 residues. V lost 1 base and J lost 4, with 10 bases in between. The CDR3 DNA follows: TGTGCCAGCAGTGAAGACAACCTAATCACCGGGGAGCTGTTTTTT. Protein sequence: CASSEDNLITGELFF.

Many counts were recorded for this clonotype. The V gene is TRBV7-8, the J gene TRBJ2-1, with D perhaps matching TRBD1 or TRBD2 (5 bases each). Germline loops: CDR1 SGHVS, CDR2 FQNEAQ. V gave up 7 bases and J gave up 2 bases, with 18 bases separating them. The CDR3 runs to 16 residues. The chain's CDR3 is CASISVGVVTYNEQFF. In DNA, the CDR3 is TGTGCCAGCATCTCCGTGGGGGTGGTCACCTACAATGAGCAGTTCTTC. Based on the CDR3 plus reference TRBV7-8 and TRBJ2-1, the full variable domain is GAGVSQSPRYKVAKRGQDVALRCDPISGHVSLFWYQQALGQGPEFLTYFQNEAQLDKSGLPSDRFFAERPEGSVSTLKIQRTQQEDSAVYLCASISVGVVTYNEQFFGPGTRLTVL.

This clonotype was picked up a small number of times. The rearrangement uses TRBV20-1 and TRBJ1-4, with 9 bases aligning to TRBD1. The CDR3 is 15 residues long. The V gene's germline CDR1 is DFQATT and CDR2 SNEGSKA (reference sequence). V gave up 7 bases and J gave up 1 base; unmatched junction bases: 7. The CDR3 nucleotides are TGCAGTGTTCCGACAGGGGGAGGAACTAATGAAAAACTGTTTTTT. Translated, it gives CSVPTGGGTNEKLFF.

This clonotype has a count of ten or more. This chain uses TRBV7-2 with TRBJ2-1; D may be TRBD1 or TRBD2 (7 bases each). Trimming left V 5 bases short and J 9 bases short, with 17 bases between. The V gene's germline CDR1 is SGHTA and CDR2 FQGNSA. CDR3 size: 14 residues. CDR3 sequence: CASSQGEGHLEQFF. The CDR3 bases are TGTGCCAGCAGCCAGGGGGAGGGGCATCTTGAGCAGTTCTTC.

This chain uses TRBV13 with TRBJ2-7, with D unclear. Trimming took off 4 bases at V and 1 base at J, with 8 bases between the two ends. The length of the CDR3 is 13 residues. Germline V CDR1 and CDR2: PRHDT, FYEKMQ (reference sequence). The CDR3 loop reads CASSSKVSYEQYF. The DNA for the CDR3 is TGTGCCAGCAGCTCAAAGGTATCCTACGAGCAGTACTTC.

There are a few counts of this clonotype. This chain links TRBV6-2 or TRBV6-3 with TRBJ2-7; D is unresolved. This CDR3 has 14 amino acids. The germline V gene has CDR1 MNHEY and CDR2 SVGEGT. V gave up 6 bases and J gave up 6 bases, with 18 bases separating them. The CDR3 region is CASRKVSRLTEQYF. CDR3 nucleotides: TGTGCCAGCAGAAAAGTCTCCCGCCTGACCGAGCAGTACTTC.

There are many counts of this clonotype. The genes are TRBV7-6 and TRBJ2-7; tentative D call: TRBD1 (6 bases). CDR3 size: 13 residues. Germline loops: CDR1 SGHVS, CDR2 FNYEAQ. Trimming stripped 5 bases from V and 6 bases from J, with 14 bases between. The CDR3 region is CASSLRQDGEQYF. The CDR3 DNA reads as TGTGCCAGCAGCCTTCGACAGGACGGCGAGCAGTACTTC.

The V call is TRBV20-1, the J call TRBJ2-3, with 11 bases aligning to TRBD2. The V segment lost 0 bases and the J segment 8 bases; nucleotides outside the gene matches: 7. Germline loops: CDR1 DFQATT, CDR2 SNEGSKA (reference sequence). The CDR3 runs 15 residues. The CDR3 sequence: CSARDGTSGGITQYF. The CDR3 nucleotides read TGCAGTGCTAGAGATGGTACTAGCGGGGGTATTACGCAGTATTTT.

The V gene is TRBV19, the J gene TRBJ2-1, with 8 bases that match TRBD2. V lost 3 bases, J lost 7 bases, and 8 bases stayed unmatched. Germline assignment: CDR1 LNHDA and CDR2 SQIVND (reference sequence). The CDR3 sequence is 15 residues long. The CDR3 reads CASSIPAGVLNEQFF. CDR3 sequence (DNA): TGTGCCAGTAGTATTCCAGCGGGAGTATTGAATGAGCAGTTCTTC.

The table lists this clonotype with a few counts. The chain uses TRBV7-2 and TRBJ2-4; 8 bases are shared with TRBD1. V trimming: 1 base; J trimming: 9 bases; junction bases outside the gene matches: 5. In germline, CDR1 is SGHTA, CDR2 FQGNSA. The CDR3 runs to 14 residues. CDR3 in amino acids: CASSLGSGGGIQYF. The CDR3 bases are TGTGCCAGCAGCTTAGGGTCAGGGGGCGGCATTCAGTACTTC.

This clonotype has a count of ten or more. The chain links TRBV28 to TRBJ2-1, with 12 bases that match TRBD2. Per germline, CDR1 MDHEN and CDR2 SYDVKM. V was clipped by 7 bases and J by 8 bases; unmatched bases: 9. This CDR3 spans 15 amino acids. The CDR3 here is CASNLAGGPVDEQFF. The CDR3 DNA reads TGTGCCAGCAACCTAGCGGGAGGGCCGGTTGATGAGCAGTTCTTC.

V and J are TRBV7-6 and TRBJ2-7; D is undetermined. Trimming took off 5 bases at V and 6 bases at J, with 11 bases between the two ends. The CDR3 has 12 amino acids. CDR1 is SGHVS, CDR2 FNYEAQ, per germline. The CDR3, as DNA: TGTGCCAGCAGCCTTAAGGGTGCCGAGCAGTACTTC. It translates to CASSLKGAEQYF. The complete variable domain, with remaining parts taken from reference TRBV7-6 and TRBJ2-7, reads GAGVSQSPRYKVTKRGQDVALRCDPISGHVSLYWYRQALGQGPEFLTYFNYEAQQDKSGLPNDRFSAERPEGSISTLTIQRTEQRDSAMYRCASSLKGAEQYFGPGTRLTVT.

This clonotype was seen more than once but under ten times. One junction end disagrees with the germline gene, perhaps due to a read error. V gene TRBV7-2 combines with J gene TRBJ1-1; possible D gene TRBD1, 5 bases. From germline, CDR1 is SGHTA and CDR2 FQGNSA. The CDR3 has 13 residues. The CDR3 sequence is CASSTQGRADAFF. The DNA for the CDR3 is TGTGCCAGCAGCACCCAGGGACGGGCTGATGCTTTCTTT.

V usage is TRBV6-8 and J usage is TRBJ2-5, with D possibly being TRBD2 (6 bases). Germline assignment: CDR1 MNHGY and CDR2 SAAAGT. The CDR3 is made up of 13 amino acids. V dropped 2 bases and J dropped 5 bases, with 9 bases sitting between them. CDR3 in DNA: TGTGCCAGCAGTTACGGAGGGTGGGAGACCCAGTACTTC. Translated: CASSYGGWETQYF.

This clonotype has just a few counts. The CDR3 sequence is CASLTGDRGVKLFF. The CDR3 region has the DNA TGTGCCAGCCTAACAGGGGACAGGGGGGTAAAACTGTTTTTT. This chain uses TRBV6-6 with TRBJ1-4, with 11 bases aligning to TRBD1. V shed 8 bases and J 10 bases; nucleotides not matched to a gene: 9. Germline lookup yields CDR1 MNHNY and CDR2 SVGAGI (reference sequence). The CDR3 has 14 residues.

This clonotype has at least ten counts. This rearrangement joins TRBV10-3 to TRBJ1-2; D uncertain. The CDR3 is 13 residues long. Germline V CDR1 and CDR2: ENHRY, SYGVKD. Trimming left V 8 bases short and J 6 bases short, with 16 bases between. The CDR3 sequence is CAISTLGSHGYTF. In DNA form, the CDR3 reads TGTGCCATCTCAACCCTAGGGTCTCATGGCTACACCTTC.

In its sample, this clonotype was seen many times. The rearrangement joins TRBV6-6 to TRBJ1-6; a possible D gene is TRBD1 (6 bases). The germline V gene has CDR1 MNHNY and CDR2 SVGAGI (reference sequence). Trimming left V 0 bases short and J 7 bases short, with 16 bases between. This CDR3 comprises 17 residues. The CDR3 reads CASSYSGVGGGNSPLHF. The CDR3 DNA sequence: TGTGCCAGCAGTTACTCGGGGGTAGGGGGAGGGAATTCACCCCTCCACTTT.

The CDR3 protein is CASSPPGQDEQFF. The DNA for the CDR3 is TGTGCCAGCTCCCCCCCGGGACAGGATGAGCAGTTCTTC. This chain links TRBV18 with TRBJ2-1, with 8 bases matching TRBD1. V trimming: 6 bases; J trimming: 8 bases; junction bases outside the gene matches: 6. CDR3 length: 13 residues. The germline CDR1 and CDR2 sequences are KGHSH and LQKENI. Variable domain in full (rest from reference TRBV18 and TRBJ2-1): NAGVMQNPRHLVRRRGQEARLRCSPMKGHSHVYWYRQLPEEGLKFMVYLQKENIIDESGMPKERFSAEFPKEGPSILRIQQVVRGDSAAYFCASSPPGQDEQFFGPGTRLTVL.

The chain links TRBV2 to TRBJ2-2; no firm D call. Germline V gene data show CDR1 as SNHLY and CDR2 as FYNNEI. V gave up 3 bases and J gave up 3 bases, with 5 bases separating them. This CDR3 comprises 13 residues. This CDR3 is CASSEVYTGELFF. In DNA, the CDR3 is TGTGCCAGCAGTGAGGTATACACCGGGGAGCTGTTTTTT. Variable domain in full (rest from reference TRBV2 and TRBJ2-2): EPEVTQTPSHQVTQMGQEVILRCVPISNHLYFYWYRQILGQKVEFLVSFYNNEISEKSEIFDDQFSVERPDGSNFTLKIRSTKLEDSAMYFCASSEVYTGELFFGEGSRLTVL.